This entry concerns a single TCR beta chain. The repertoire was sequenced with immunoSEQ multiplex PCR; TCRdb's copy has only in-frame clones and lacks some. The sample records roughly 72,000 clones, 86% being singletons. Germline V CDR1 and CDR2: MGHDK, SYGVNS. The CDR3 has 13 residues. Between the trimmed V and J ends, which lost 2 bases and 9 bases, there was a span of 14 bases. The data are from a study of T cells in localized non-small cell lung cancer. The sequences come from peripheral blood, collected before any cancer treatment. This clonotype was obtained from a male donor at least 60 years old with stage III squamous cell lung carcinoma. The rearrangement links TRBV25-1 to TRBJ2-7; D is ambiguous. CDR3 residues: CASSEKPSVGQYV. Written as DNA, the CDR3 is TGTGCCAGCAGTGAAAAGCCCAGCGTAGGGCAGTACGTC.